The rows below give T cell receptor beta chains drawn from one sample of a study of shared T cell receptors in the human thymus. Produced via immunoSEQ multiplex PCR; TCRdb's table is partial and in-frame only. Of over 650,000 clones listed, more than 75% were seen once; the top ten hold about 0.0094%. This sample also belongs to another study, concerning human thymus T cells.

The sequencing sample was made of thymocytes. Receptors were obtained from a boy younger than two with a congenital heart defect. Each CDR3 is given with its conserved first and last residue. D genes are given only for firm matches. Clone size, where shown, is once, few, many, or a class for clones that have expanded.

D | size | J | V | CDR3 | DNA
TRBD1 | - | TRBJ2-4 | TRBV19 | CASSIVHRDRVRLTGNKNIQYF | TGTGCCAGTAGTATAGTCCATCGAGACAGGGTGAGACTAACCGGGAACAAAAACATTCAGTACTTC
- | few | TRBJ2-1 | TRBV7-6 | CASSSTLARAPGEQFF | TGTGCCAGCAGCTCGACCCTAGCTAGGGCTCCGGGTGAGCAGTTCTTC
- | - | TRBJ2-7 | TRBV4-1 | CASSLETGRKEQYF | TGCGCCAGCAGCCTCGAGACAGGGAGGAAGGAGCAGTACTTC
TRBD1 | - | TRBJ2-7 | TRBV15 | CATGQGIEQYF | TGTGCCACGGGACAGGGAATCGAGCAGTACTTC
- | - | TRBJ1-1 | TRBV28 | CASSSPGETHTEAFF | TGTGCCAGCAGTTCCCCAGGCGAAACCCACACTGAAGCTTTCTTT
- | - | TRBJ2-7 | TRBV19 | CASSSLLGEQYF | TGTGCCAGTAGTAGTCTCCTAGGCGAGCAGTACTTC
TRBD1 | - | TRBJ1-1 | TRBV28 | CASTLGTGLPEAFF | TGTGCCAGCACCCTCGGGACAGGGCTCCCTGAAGCTTTCTTT
TRBD2 | - | TRBJ2-3 | TRBV7-8 | CASSPLAGAPDTQYF | TGTGCCAGCAGCCCTCTAGCGGGGGCCCCAGATACGCAGTATTTT
- | - | TRBJ2-1 | TRBV9 | CASSVLDRGNEQFF | TGTGCCAGCAGCGTACTAGATCGGGGGAATGAGCAGTTCTTC
TRBD2 | - | TRBJ2-2 | TRBV9 | CASSPGLAGAGELFF | TGTGCCAGCAGCCCGGGACTAGCGGGGGCCGGGGAGCTGTTTTTT
- | - | TRBJ1-1 | TRBV4-1 | CASSQDVGGGAFF | TGCGCCAGCAGCCAAGATGTTGGCGGCGGAGCTTTCTTT
TRBD1 | - | TRBJ1-5 | TRBV28 | CASRRTGAVDNQPQHF | TGTGCCAGCAGACGCACAGGGGCCGTGGACAATCAGCCCCAGCATTTT
- | - | TRBJ1-1 | TRBV4-3 | CASSQSWPGRTEAFF | TGCGCCAGCAGCCAATCATGGCCAGGGCGCACTGAAGCTTTCTTT
TRBD1 | - | TRBJ2-3 | TRBV4-3 | CASSRERDRHRADTQYF | TGCGCCAGCAGCCGAGAGAGGGACAGACATCGCGCGGATACGCAGTATTTT
TRBD2 | once | TRBJ2-1 | TRBV7-2 | CASRKPGLTYNEQFF | TGTGCCAGCAGGAAACCGGGACTAACGTACAATGAGCAGTTCTTC
- | once | TRBJ1-5 | TRBV7-9 | CASSLFNQPQHF | TGTGCCAGCAGTCTATTTAATCAGCCCCAGCATTTT
TRBD1 | - | TRBJ2-2 | TRBV11-2 | CASSLDWAGTGNTGELFF | TGTGCCAGCAGCTTAGATTGGGCCGGGACAGGGAACACCGGGGAGCTGTTTTTT
TRBD2 | - | TRBJ2-1 | TRBV4-3 | CASSQDGAGAHHEQFF | TGCGCCAGCAGCCAAGATGGAGCGGGAGCTCACCATGAGCAGTTCTTC
TRBD2 | - | TRBJ2-3 | TRBV29-1 | CSIKSREGSTDTQYF | TGCAGCATTAAAAGTAGGGAGGGGAGCACAGATACGCAGTATTTT
- | - | TRBJ1-5 | TRBV15 | CATSRDQGDSCRPQHF | TGTGCCACCAGCAGGGACCAGGGCGACAGTTGTCGGCCCCAGCATTTT
- | - | TRBJ2-5 | TRBV6-4 | CASSSSGGAGQETQYF | -
TRBD1 | - | TRBJ2-7 | TRBV7-8 | CASSWTGAQVYEQYF | TGTGCCAGCAGTTGGACAGGGGCGCAAGTCTACGAGCAGTACTTC
TRBD1 | - | TRBJ2-7 | TRBV14 | CASSQDPKESTGQDEQYF | TGTGCCAGCAGCCAAGATCCTAAAGAGTCGACAGGGCAGGACGAGCAGTACTTC
TRBD1 | - | TRBJ1-5 | TRBV6-1 | CASSEASPLAPGQGDYGNQPQHF | TGTGCCAGCAGTGAAGCGAGTCCCCTGGCTCCGGGACAGGGGGATTATGGCAATCAGCCCCAGCATTTT
TRBD1 | few | TRBJ2-1 | TRBV13 | CASSFRGCHYNEQFF | TGTGCCAGCAGCTTCAGGGGGTGCCACTACAATGAGCAGTTCTTC
- | - | TRBJ2-3 | TRBV7-9 | CASSLGSINTQYF | TGTGCCAGCAGCTTAGGGAGTATTAATACGCAGTATTTT
TRBD2 | - | TRBJ2-3 | TRBV6-1 | CASRSGGVKDTQYF | TGTGCCAGTAGGAGCGGGGGGGTTAAAGATACGCAGTATTTT
- | - | TRBJ2-7 | TRBV7-9 | CASSRDWDEQYF | TGTGCCAGCAGCCGGGACTGGGACGAGCAGTACTTC
TRBD1 | - | TRBJ2-7 | TRBV4-3 | CASSQGTGGSSYEQYF | TGCGCCAGCAGCCAGGGTACAGGGGGCTCCAGCTACGAGCAGTACTTC
- | - | TRBJ2-5 | TRBV27 | CASSLTGHWGETQYF | TGTGCCAGCAGTCTCACGGGACACTGGGGGGAGACCCAGTACTTC
TRBD2 | - | TRBJ2-3 | TRBV27 | CASHTRGRGENTDTQYF | TGTGCCAGCCACACGCGCGGGCGGGGGGAGAATACAGATACGCAGTATTTT
- | - | TRBJ1-6 | TRBV7-9 | CASSLEAVERNSPLHF | TGTGCCAGCAGCTTAGAGGCAGTAGAGCGTAATTCCCCCCTCCACTTT
- | - | TRBJ1-1 | TRBV6-5 | CASSYGGMGNTEAFF | TGTGCCAGCAGTTACGGAGGGATGGGGAACACTGAAGCTTTCTTT
- | - | TRBJ2-7 | TRBV19 | CASSMSHRPRQYEQYF | TGTGCCAGTAGTATGAGTCACAGGCCTAGACAATACGAGCAGTACTTC
- | - | TRBJ1-4 | TRBV27 | CASSLSRGGEKLFF | TGTGCCAGCAGTTTATCGAGGGGGGGCGAAAAACTGTTTTTT